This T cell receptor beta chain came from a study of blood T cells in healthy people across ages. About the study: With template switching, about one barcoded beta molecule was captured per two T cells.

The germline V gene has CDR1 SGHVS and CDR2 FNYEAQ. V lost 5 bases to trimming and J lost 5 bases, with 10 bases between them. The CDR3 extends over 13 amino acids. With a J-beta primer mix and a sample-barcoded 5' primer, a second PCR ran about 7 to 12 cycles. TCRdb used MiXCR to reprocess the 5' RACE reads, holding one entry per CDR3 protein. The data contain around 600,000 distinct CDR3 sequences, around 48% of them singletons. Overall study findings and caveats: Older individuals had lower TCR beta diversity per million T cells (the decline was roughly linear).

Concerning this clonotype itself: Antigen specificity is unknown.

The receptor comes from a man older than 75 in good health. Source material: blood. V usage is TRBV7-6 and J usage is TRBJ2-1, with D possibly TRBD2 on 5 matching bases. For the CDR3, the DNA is TGTGCCAGCAGCAGTACGAGGGACAATGAGCAGTTCTTC. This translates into CASSSTRDNEQFF.